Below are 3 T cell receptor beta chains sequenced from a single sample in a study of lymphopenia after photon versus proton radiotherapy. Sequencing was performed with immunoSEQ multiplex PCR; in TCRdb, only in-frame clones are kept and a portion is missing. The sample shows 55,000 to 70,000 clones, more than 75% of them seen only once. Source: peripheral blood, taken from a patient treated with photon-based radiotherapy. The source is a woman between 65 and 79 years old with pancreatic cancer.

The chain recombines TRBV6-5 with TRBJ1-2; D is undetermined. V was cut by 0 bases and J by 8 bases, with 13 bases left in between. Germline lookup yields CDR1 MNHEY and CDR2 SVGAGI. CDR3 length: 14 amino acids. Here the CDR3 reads CASSYSRTGWGYTF. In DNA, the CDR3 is TGTGCCAGCAGTTACTCCAGGACTGGTTGGGGCTACACCTTC.

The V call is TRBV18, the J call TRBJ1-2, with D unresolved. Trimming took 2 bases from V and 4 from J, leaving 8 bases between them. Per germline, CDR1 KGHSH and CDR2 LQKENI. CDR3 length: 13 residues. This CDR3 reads CASSPGLTYGYTF. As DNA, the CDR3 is TGTGCCAGCTCACCAGGGCTGACCTATGGCTACACCTTC. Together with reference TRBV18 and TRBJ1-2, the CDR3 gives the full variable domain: NAGVMQNPRHLVRRRGQEARLRCSPMKGHSHVYWYRQLPEEGLKFMVYLQKENIIDESGMPKERFSAEFPKEGPSILRIQQVVRGDSAAYFCASSPGLTYGYTFGSGTRLTVV.

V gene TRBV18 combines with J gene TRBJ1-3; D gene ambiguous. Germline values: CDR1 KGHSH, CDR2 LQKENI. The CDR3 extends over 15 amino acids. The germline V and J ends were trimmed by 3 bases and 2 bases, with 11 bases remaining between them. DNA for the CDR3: TGTGCCAGCTCACCCACCCGGTTCGCTGGAAACACCATATATTTT. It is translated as CASSPTRFAGNTIYF.